This record concerns one TCR beta chain sequence. A single base is all that separates this from a far larger clone, so a read error is likely. This library used roughly 400 ng RNA and molecular barcoded adaptors spanning alpha/delta and beta/gamma chains. Via MiXCR, TCRdb re-called the reads, giving one row per CDR3 protein. The sample carries about 58,000 distinct CDR3 sequences, 9% to 15% recorded once. The data derive from a study of read filtering for tumor transcriptome and immune sequencing. Study context: Transcriptome libraries were built from DNase-treated RNA.

The CDR3 runs 14 residues. Germline lookup yields CDR1 MNHEY and CDR2 SVGEGT. The clonotype comes from a donor aged 40 or over with multiple myeloma. The chain is built from TRBV6-2 or TRBV6-3 and TRBJ2-1, with a tentative D call TRBD2 (5 bases). Material: a population of CD138-negative cells sorted from bone marrow. The CDR3 sequence is CAGSTRRSYNEQFF. As DNA, the CDR3 is TGTGCCGGCAGTACCCGGAGGTCCTACAATGAGCAGTTCTTC.